Following are 26 T cell receptor beta chains from one sample sequenced in a study of blood T cell repertoires in COVID-19. The method was immunoSEQ multiplex PCR; TCRdb's version includes in-frame clones alone and lacks a portion of them. The top ten clones hold less than 5.5% of a sample with fewer than 400,000 clones, over 75% of them seen once. Sequenced: PBMCs or T cells enriched from blood (not recorded which). These receptors were obtained from a man aged 25 to 45 who had recovered from COVID-19.

The chain is built from TRBV2 and TRBJ2-1; 8 positions match TRBD2. The CDR3 is made up of 12 amino acids. Germline V gives CDR1 SNHLY, CDR2 FYNNEI. V shed 8 bases, J shed 8 bases, and the junction held 5 bases outside the gene matches. In nucleotides, the CDR3 is TGTGCCAGCGCTCGGGAGGGGGATGAGCAGTTCTTC. This gives the protein CASAREGDEQFF.

This chain joins TRBV30 and TRBJ1-4; D is ambiguous. Germline-derived CDR1 and CDR2 are GTSNPN and SVGIG (reference sequence). There are 15 residues in the CDR3. Trimming cost V 0 bases and J 4 bases, with 12 bases left between them. Here the CDR3 DNA reads TGTGCCTGGAGTGTAGGGTCGGGGTTTAATGAAAAACTGTTTTTT. Translated, it gives CAWSVGSGFNEKLFF.

This chain links TRBV28 with TRBJ1-3, with D possibly being TRBD1 (5 bases). Trimming shortened V by 2 bases and J by 0 bases, and 11 bases separated the two germline ends. Germline V gene lookup returns CDR1 MDHEN and CDR2 SYDVKM. The CDR3 sequence is 16 residues long. Here the CDR3 reads CASSLTGPRSGNTIYF. The CDR3 DNA reads TGTGCCAGCAGTTTAACAGGCCCTCGCTCTGGAAACACCATATATTTT.

V usage is TRBV7-2 and J usage is TRBJ2-7; 7 bases are a match to TRBD1. The CDR3 has 15 amino acids. Germline loops: CDR1 SGHTA, CDR2 FQGNSA. V dropped 4 bases and J dropped 1; count of bases not matched to a gene: 7. CDR3 in DNA: TGTGCCAGCAGCTCAAGGACAGGAAAATCCTACGAGCAGTACTTC. The encoded protein is CASSSRTGKSYEQYF.

The chain links TRBV11-3 to TRBJ2-2; 7 nucleotides align to TRBD2. Germline V gene sequence: CDR1 SGHNT, CDR2 YENEEA. CDR3 length equals 15 residues. The V and J ends lost 3 bases and 2 bases, in that order; junction bases with no gene match: 3. CDR3 loop: CASSFGGGNTGELFF. DNA for the CDR3: TGTGCCAGCAGCTTCGGCGGGGGAAACACCGGGGAGCTGTTTTTT.

The V gene is TRBV7-9, the J gene TRBJ2-1; 9 nucleotides agree with TRBD1. The CDR3 extends over 14 amino acids. Germline CDR1 reads SEHNR; CDR2 reads FQNEAQ (reference sequence). J gave up 10 bases and V 3 bases, and 7 bases lay outside the gene matches. CDR3 nucleotides: TGTGCCAGCAGCTTTCGGGACAGGGTATGGGAGCAGTTCTTC. Translation gives CASSFRDRVWEQFF.

CDR3: CASSPGTANLGYTF. The CDR3 region has the DNA TGTGCCAGCAGCCCCGGGACAGCCAATCTAGGCTACACCTTC. This chain connects TRBV5-6 to TRBJ1-2, with 7 bases aligning to TRBD1. CDR1 and CDR2 from the germline V gene are SGHDT and YYEEEE. The CDR3 extends over 14 amino acids. V gave up 4 bases and J gave up 8 bases; unmatched junction bases: 11. Looking up the rest from reference TRBV5-6 and TRBJ1-2 gives the full variable domain: DAGVTQSPTHLIKTRGQQVTLRCSPKSGHDTVSWYQQALGQGPQFIFQYYEEEERQRGNFPDRFSGHQFPNYSSELNVNALLLGDSALYLCASSPGTANLGYTFGSGTRLTVV.

The gene calls are TRBV5-1 and TRBJ2-7; D might be TRBD1 (6 bases). The CDR3 is 13 residues long. The V end was cut by 0 bases, the J end by 7 bases, with 11 bases between. Germline values: CDR1 SGHRS, CDR2 YFSETQ. The CDR3 loop reads CASSLGTAREQYF. CDR3 in DNA: TGCGCCAGCAGCTTGGGGACAGCGAGGGAGCAGTACTTC.

J is TRBJ1-4 and V is TRBV3-1 (or the pseudogene TRBV3-2), with a weak D call TRBD1 (5 bases). Germline loops: CDR1 LGHDT, CDR2 YNNKEL (reference sequence). V was clipped by 5 bases and J by 7 bases, with 11 bases between them. The CDR3 contains 13 residues. The CDR3 here is CASSWGRGEKLFF. The CDR3 region has the DNA TGTGCCAGCAGCTGGGGTAGGGGTGAAAAACTGTTTTTT.

V and J are TRBV25-1 and TRBJ2-7; possible D gene TRBD2, 5 bases. Germline CDR1 reads MGHDK; CDR2 reads SYGVNS. V lost 5 bases and J lost 3, with 11 bases in between. The CDR3 consists of 13 residues. The CDR3 DNA reads as TGTGCCAGCAGTCCCCATGAGGGCTACGAGCAGTACTTC. Translated: CASSPHEGYEQYF.

The chain combines TRBV27 with TRBJ2-3; TRBD2 aligns across 10 bases. CDR3 length equals 13 residues. The germline CDR1 and CDR2 sequences are MNHEY and SMNVEV (reference sequence). The junction had 6 bases not matched to a gene; V was cut back by 9 bases and J by 6 bases. CDR3 coding DNA: TGTGCCAGTGCGCCGGGACTAGCGGATACGCAGTATTTT. It yields the protein CASAPGLADTQYF.

This chain links TRBV11-2 with TRBJ2-7, with a weak D call TRBD1 (5 bases). The V end was cut by 5 bases, the J end by 5 bases, with 13 bases between. CDR3 length equals 13 residues. Germline values: CDR1 SGHAT, CDR2 FQNNGV. The CDR3 nucleotides are TGTGCCAGCAGCCTCCGAAGGGGCCACGAGCAGTACTTC. Protein sequence: CASSLRRGHEQYF.

CDR3 nucleotides: TGTGCCAGCAGTTTAAATGTGGGGGCGGGGAACACTGAAGCTTTCTTT. Its translation: CASSLNVGAGNTEAFF. The chain has TRBV28 and TRBJ1-1; a possible D gene is TRBD1 (6 bases). The V gene's germline CDR1 is MDHEN and CDR2 SYDVKM. This CDR3 has 16 residues. Trimming cost V 2 bases and J 1 base, with 14 bases left between them.

The chain links TRBV2 to TRBJ2-3; 8 bases match TRBD2. This CDR3 contains 16 residues. V dropped 3 bases and J dropped 3; count of bases not matched to a gene: 8. CDR1 and CDR2 from the germline V gene are SNHLY and FYNNEI. For the CDR3, the DNA is TGTGCCAGCAGTGAGTTACGGGGGGGCCCGACAGATACGCAGTATTTT. Protein: CASSELRGGPTDTQYF. Together with reference TRBV2 and TRBJ2-3, the CDR3 gives the full variable domain: EPEVTQTPSHQVTQMGQEVILRCVPISNHLYFYWYRQILGQKVEFLVSFYNNEISEKSEIFDDQFSVERPDGSNFTLKIRSTKLEDSAMYFCASSELRGGPTDTQYFGPGTRLTVL.

The J gene is TRBJ1-1, the V gene TRBV5-1, with a tentative D call TRBD1 (5 bases). The V gene's germline CDR1 is SGHRS and CDR2 YFSETQ. The CDR3 totals 13 residues. Deletions cut 4 bases from V and 7 bases from J, with 14 bases between. The DNA of the CDR3 is TGCGCCAGCAGCCCACTACCGGGGGGTGAAGCTTTCTTT. Protein: CASSPLPGGEAFF.

The V call is TRBV28, the J call TRBJ1-5; no reliable D call. CDR3 length equals 12 residues. The V gene lost 7 bases and the J gene lost 4 bases, with 8 bases spanning the gap. In germline, CDR1 is MDHEN, CDR2 SYDVKM. The CDR3 region has the DNA TGTGCCAGCACCCGCAGTAATCAGCCCCAGCATTTT. It encodes CASTRSNQPQHF.

This chain uses TRBV6-5 with TRBJ2-7, with 7 nucleotides matching TRBD1. Germline V gene data show CDR1 as MNHEY and CDR2 as SVGAGI. V was clipped by 8 bases and J by 5 bases; unmatched bases: 9. CDR3 length: 13 amino acids. The CDR3 coding sequence is TGTGCCAGCGGGTCACAGGGGAAGAACGAGCAGTACTTC. Protein sequence: CASGSQGKNEQYF.

This CDR3 is CASSLLPDTEAFF. CDR3 coding DNA: TGTGCCAGCAGCTTGCTGCCAGACACTGAAGCTTTCTTT. V usage is TRBV5-4 and J usage is TRBJ1-1; D gene uncertain. The CDR3 has 13 amino acids. Germline assignment: CDR1 SGHNT and CDR2 YYREEE (reference sequence). The V gene lost 1 base and the J gene lost 3 bases, with 7 bases spanning the gap.

The chain carries TRBV7-9 and TRBJ1-6, with 8 bases that match TRBD1. V shed 4 bases and J 10 bases; nucleotides not matched to a gene: 6. CDR3 length: 14 amino acids. Germline CDR1 and CDR2: SEHNR and FQNEAQ (reference sequence). The CDR3 reads CASSSPDRGSPLHF. CDR3 nucleotides: TGTGCCAGCAGCTCCCCCGACAGGGGATCACCCCTCCACTTT. The entire variable domain, with the rest obtained from reference TRBV7-9 and TRBJ1-6, is as follows: DTGVSQNPRHKITKRGQNVTFRCDPISEHNRLYWYRQTLGQGPEFLTYFQNEAQLEKSRLLSDRFSAERPKGSFSTLEIQRTEQGDSAMYLCASSSPDRGSPLHFGNGTRLTVT.

The chain carries TRBV19 and TRBJ1-2, with TRBD1 as a possible D gene (5 bases). The CDR3 has 11 residues. Germline CDR1 LNHDA, CDR2 SQIVND (reference sequence). Trimming left V 7 bases short and J 8 bases short, with 11 bases between. The CDR3 loop reads CASTGKGGYTF. DNA for the CDR3: TGTGCCAGTACAGGGAAAGGAGGCTACACCTTC.

The J gene is TRBJ1-4, the V gene TRBV28; possible D gene TRBD1, 5 bases. Trimming left V 6 bases short and J 7 bases short, with 18 bases between. CDR3 length: 15 amino acids. CDR1 and CDR2 (germline): MDHEN, SYDVKM. In DNA form, the CDR3 reads TGTGCCAGCAGCCTAACCGGGACTGGGACTGAAAAACTGTTTTTT. Its protein product is CASSLTGTGTEKLFF.

The sample holds one count of this clone. This rearrangement joins TRBV10-1 to TRBJ1-4; 11 nucleotides match TRBD1. The CDR3 sequence is 20 residues long. V was clipped by 9 bases and J by 1 base; unmatched bases: 19. CDR1 is WNHNN and CDR2 is SYGVQD in the germline V gene (reference sequence). CDR3 sequence (DNA): TGCGCCAGTCTTCCAACGGGACAGGGGGAGTTAGGGAGAACTAATGAAAAACTGTTTTTT. Amino acid sequence: CASLPTGQGELGRTNEKLFF.

This clone was seen once. The rearrangement uses TRBV28 and TRBJ2-5; D not resolved. Germline V lookup: CDR1 MDHEN, CDR2 SYDVKM. Trimming removed 3 bases from V and 1 base from J, with 6 bases in between. This CDR3 spans 13 amino acids. CDR3 protein: CASSFLGQETQYF. For the CDR3, the DNA is TGTGCCAGCAGTTTCCTAGGCCAAGAGACCCAGTACTTC.

The J gene is TRBJ2-7, the V gene TRBV28; TRBD2 matches 10 bases. CDR1 and CDR2 from the germline V gene are MDHEN and SYDVKM. CDR3 length: 15 amino acids. The V and J ends lost 1 base and 4 bases, in that order; junction bases with no gene match: 4. CDR3 region: CASSLYTSGVYEQYF. As DNA, the CDR3 is TGTGCCAGCAGTTTATATACTAGCGGGGTGTACGAGCAGTACTTC. The variable domain in full, completed from reference TRBV28 and TRBJ2-7, reads DVKVTQSSRYLVKRTGEKVFLECVQDMDHENMFWYRQDPGLGLRLIYFSYDVKMKEKGDIPEGYSVSREKKERFSLILESASTNQTSMYLCASSLYTSGVYEQYFGPGTRLTVT.

The chain combines TRBV14 with TRBJ1-2; 8 bases map to TRBD1. The V and J ends lost 4 bases and 8 bases, in that order; junction bases with no gene match: 6. Looked up from germline, CDR1 is SGHDN and CDR2 is FVKESK. This CDR3 spans 13 amino acids. CDR3 protein: CASSRGTGYGYTF. The CDR3 DNA follows: TGTGCCAGCAGCCGAGGGACAGGCTACGGCTACACCTTC.

The chain carries TRBV10-1 and TRBJ1-1; 7 nucleotides agree with TRBD1. Germline V gene lookup returns CDR1 WNHNN and CDR2 SYGVQD (reference sequence). CDR3 length: 14 amino acids. Trimming took 2 bases from V and 3 from J; bases not matched to a gene: 3. Here the CDR3 reads CASSEAGTDTEAFF. In DNA, the CDR3 is TGCGCCAGCAGTGAGGCAGGGACAGACACTGAAGCTTTCTTT.